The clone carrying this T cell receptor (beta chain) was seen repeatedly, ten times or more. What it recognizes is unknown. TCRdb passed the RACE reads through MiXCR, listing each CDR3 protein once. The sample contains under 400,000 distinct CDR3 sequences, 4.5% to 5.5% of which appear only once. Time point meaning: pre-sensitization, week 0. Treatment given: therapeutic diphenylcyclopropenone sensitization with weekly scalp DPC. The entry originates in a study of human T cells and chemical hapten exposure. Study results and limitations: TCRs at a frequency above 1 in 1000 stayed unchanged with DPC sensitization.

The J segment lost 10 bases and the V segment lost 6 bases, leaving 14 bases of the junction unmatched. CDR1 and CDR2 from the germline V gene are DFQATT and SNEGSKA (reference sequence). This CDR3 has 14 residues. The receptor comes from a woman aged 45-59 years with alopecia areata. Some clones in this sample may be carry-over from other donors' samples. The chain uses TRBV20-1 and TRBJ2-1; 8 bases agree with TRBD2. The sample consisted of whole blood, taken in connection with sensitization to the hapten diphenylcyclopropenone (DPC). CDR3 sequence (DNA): TGCAGTGCACCCGGGACTAGGTCGCGGGGGGAGCAGTTCTTC. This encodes CSAPGTRSRGEQFF.